This T cell receptor (beta chain) was recorded in a study of blood T cell repertoires in COVID-19. Study at large: The United States, Italy and Spain supplied acute and convalescent COVID-19 samples. PBMCs, B-cell-depleted T cells, or T cells provided the cDNA or gDNA that made up the material.

The authors' processing: Amplification from reference gene primers served as the basis for estimated nucleated cell counts. TCRdb's table, derived via immunoSEQ multiplex PCR, lists solely in-frame clones and lacks some. V and J calls and clone size are as listed in that table; D and trimming were resolved from the DNA. The sample has 130,000 or so clones; about 82% are singletons. Trimming left V 3 bases short and J 3 bases short, with 13 bases between. This CDR3 has 14 amino acids. CDR1 is SGHNT and CDR2 is YYREEE in the germline V gene (reference sequence). The specimen sequenced was peripheral blood. The clonotype originates from an older woman with acute or convalescent COVID-19. The chain uses TRBV5-4 and TRBJ2-7; perhaps TRBD2 as D (6 bases). The CDR3 DNA sequence: TGTGCCAGCAGCTCGGCCGGGAGTTTCTACGAGCAGTACTTC. Its translation is CASSSAGSFYEQYF.